The count of the clone carrying this T cell receptor (beta chain) is one. This sample was taken from a study of shared clonotypes between healthy human individuals. Here immunoSEQ multiplex PCR was the method, and the copy in TCRdb shows in-frame clones only, minus some. This table holds 2,500,000 or so clones, about nine tenths found once. Germline V lookup: CDR1 SQVTM, CDR2 ANQGSEA. The CDR3 runs 15 residues. V gave up 7 bases and J gave up 6 bases, with 24 bases separating them. The study drew its donors from healthy HIV-negative adults without recent acute infections or vaccinations. The study separated CD4+ cells into CD45RA+ naive and CD45RA-negative memory subsets.

The sample consisted of naive CD4+ T cells from PBMCs. Subset: CD45RA+ positively selected. The chain links TRBV29-1 to TRBJ1-2; maybe TRBD1 (5 bases). The TCR comes from a man aged 18 to 29 in good health. Some clones in this sample may be carry-over from other donors' samples. The DNA of the CDR3 is TGCAGCGCCCCGAAGACAGCTAACTATCTGGATGGCTACACCTTC. As protein: CSAPKTANYLDGYTF.